Following are 4 T cell receptor beta chains from one sample sequenced in a study of T cell changes during pregnancy in multiple sclerosis. The assay was immunoSEQ multiplex PCR, and TCRdb's table has in-frame clones only and misses some. Of over 90,000 clones in the sample, about 91% were seen once. Here the sequenced sample was peripheral blood, taken before pregnancy. Receptors were obtained from a female donor with multiple sclerosis, enrolled in a pregnancy study.

The chain employs TRBV14 and TRBJ1-2; possibly TRBD1 for D (5 bases). Germline CDR1 SGHDN, CDR2 FVKESK. There are 15 residues in the CDR3. Trimming took 0 bases from V and 1 from J, leaving 9 bases between them. CDR3 sequence reads: CASSQETEFNYGYTF. The CDR3 region has the DNA TGTGCCAGCAGCCAAGAGACAGAATTTAACTATGGCTACACCTTC. Looking up the rest from reference TRBV14 and TRBJ1-2 gives the full variable domain: EAGVTQFPSHSVIEKGQTVTLRCDPISGHDNLYWYRRVMGKEIKFLLHFVKESKQDESGMPNNRFLAERTGGTYSTLKVQPAELEDSGVYFCASSQETEFNYGYTFGSGTRLTVV.

V and J are TRBV29-1 and TRBJ1-1; D is uncertain. The CDR3 covers 13 residues. V lost 6 bases and J lost 10, with 21 bases in between. The germline CDR1 and CDR2 sequences are SQVTM and ANQGSEA. Here the CDR3 reads CSVALEGTALAFF. DNA for the CDR3: TGCAGCGTGGCCCTGGAGGGTACGGCTTTAGCTTTCTTT.

The chain combines TRBV19 with TRBJ1-5; TRBD1 is a possible D gene (5 bases). The CDR3 has 14 residues. Trimming removed 4 bases from V and 7 bases from J, with 14 bases in between. Germline-derived CDR1 and CDR2 are LNHDA and SQIVND (reference sequence). The CDR3 here is CASSKWGPEQPQHF. For the CDR3, the DNA is TGTGCCAGTAGTAAATGGGGCCCGGAACAGCCCCAGCATTTT.

The chain has TRBV27 and TRBJ2-1; 9 positions match TRBD2. V shed 10 bases, J shed 7 bases, and the junction held 8 bases outside the gene matches. Germline V gene sequence: CDR1 MNHEY, CDR2 SMNVEV (reference sequence). The CDR3 has 13 amino acids. The CDR3 DNA sequence: TGTGCCACCAGGAGTAGCGGGAGTAATGAGCAGTTCTTC. It specifies CATRSSGSNEQFF.